This TCR beta chain was captured by sequencing in a study of CD8+ T cells in alopecia areata. RNA was extracted and reverse transcribed into cDNA as the sequencing template. Measured with immunoSEQ multiplex PCR; TCRdb has only the in-frame clones, and not every one. Here the sample spans about 180,000 clones, roughly 50% being singletons. Treatment denoted: oral pan-JAK inhibitor, 5-10 mg twice daily. The sorting of PBMCs gave CD4+ and CD8+ T cells. In the case of this clone: Relative to the germline gene, one junction end is altered; a read error may explain this.

Germline CDR1 and CDR2: SGHTA and FQGTGA. CDR3 length: 22 residues. This clonotype originated in a human donor with alopecia areata. The sequencing here drew on CD8+ T cells sorted from blood, taken at week 24, from a patient treated with tofacitinib. This chain connects TRBV7-3 to TRBJ2-1; 14 bases align to TRBD2. As DNA, the CDR3 is TGTGCCAGCAACTTAACTCCAACTCCCGGGACTAGCGGGGGTCCTACCTACAATGAGCAGTTCTTC. As protein: CASNLTPTPGTSGGPTYNEQFF.